This T cell receptor (beta chain) comes out of a study of T cell responses to AZD1222 COVID-19 vaccine. About the research overall: Researchers grouped second doses given at about 4 or about 12 weeks into one pool.

Method: immunoSEQ multiplex PCR; TCRdb's copy keeps in-frame clones and lacks some. The sample consists of 200,000 or so clones, approximately 90% of them appearing once. Points from the study as a whole: Dominant CD4 TCR responses targeted spike regions 160-218 and 743-854. Increases in Spike-specific TCR breadth and depth were seen after two AZD1222 doses. Only 6 or 7 people who got AZD1222 tested seropositive at baseline.

On this clone: No antigen is known for it.

Germline lookup yields CDR1 GTSNPN and CDR2 SVGIG (reference sequence). V was trimmed by 0 bases and J by 4 bases, leaving 10 bases between them. The CDR3 extends over 14 amino acids. The receptor was derived from an adult in good health. The V gene is TRBV30, the J gene TRBJ1-5, with D unclear. The sequenced sample was peripheral blood, obtained on day 0 of AZD1222 vaccination. The CDR3 region has the DNA TGTGCCTGGAGTGTATTAGCCGGGAATCAGCCCCAGCATTTT. Its translation is CAWSVLAGNQPQHF.